These 13 T cell receptor beta chains were sequenced from one sample in a study of OX40 agonist ivuxolimab in advanced cancers. Profiling relied on immunoSEQ multiplex PCR, and the TCRdb table lists in-frame clones only, not all of them. The sample holds 9,000 to 13,000 clones, 75% to 80% seen once. Sequences were derived from CD4+ or CD8+ T cells sorted from blood, sampled in a trial of the OX40 agonist ivuxolimab. These receptors originate from an adult with an advanced solid tumor such as melanoma, head and neck, liver or kidney cancer.

This clone was recorded only once. The gene calls are TRBV19 and TRBJ2-5, with D tentatively TRBD1 or TRBD2 (5 bases each). The CDR3 consists of 15 residues. V dropped 6 bases and J dropped 4 bases, with 18 bases sitting between them. Germline V CDR1 and CDR2: LNHDA, SQIVND (reference sequence). CDR3 residues: CASSINPGPRETQYF. The CDR3 DNA follows: TGTGCCAGTAGCATTAATCCGGGACCACGAGAGACCCAGTACTTC.

This chain uses TRBV6-6 with TRBJ2-7; TRBD1 matches at 9 bases. J was trimmed by 7 bases and V by 4 bases; bases with no gene match: 5. This CDR3 spans 13 amino acids. Germline CDR1 and CDR2: MNHNY and SVGAGI (reference sequence). This chain's CDR3 is CASSLQGAKEQYF. The DNA for the CDR3 is TGTGCCAGCAGTTTACAGGGGGCGAAGGAGCAGTACTTC.

The gene calls are TRBV29-1 and TRBJ2-7, with 7 bases identical to TRBD1. The CDR3 runs 14 residues. Germline CDR1 and CDR2: SQVTM and ANQGSEA. V lost 7 bases, J lost 5 bases, and 14 bases stayed unmatched. The CDR3 sequence is CSATLTIGGHEQYF. The CDR3 coding sequence is TGCAGCGCCACTCTAACGATAGGGGGCCACGAGCAGTACTTC.

This rearrangement joins TRBV6-1 to TRBJ1-5; 8 bases match TRBD1. J lost 4 bases, V lost 2 bases, and 4 bases had no gene match. The germline gives CDR1 MNHNS, CDR2 SASEGT. CDR3 length equals 15 residues. Here the CDR3 DNA reads TGTGCCAGCAGTGAATGGACAGGGTATAATCAGCCCCAGCATTTT. Its protein is CASSEWTGYNQPQHF.

This clone was recorded a few times. The chain recombines TRBV4-3 with TRBJ2-2, with TRBD2 identical over 9 bases. This CDR3 region has 17 residues. V trimming: 3 bases; J trimming: 4 bases; junction bases outside the gene matches: 9. Germline V gives CDR1 LGHNA, CDR2 YSLEER. The CDR3 DNA is TGCGCCAGCAGCCACCCCCGGACTAGCGACGGCACCGGGGAGCTGTTTTTT. Amino acid sequence: CASSHPRTSDGTGELFF.

This sequence joins TRBV28 and TRBJ2-7, with TRBD1 identical over 10 bases. The CDR3 runs to 15 residues. Trimming removed 2 bases from V and 5 bases from J; junction bases left unmatched: 6. CDR1 and CDR2 from the germline V gene are MDHEN and SYDVKM. The CDR3 region is CASSLTPTGGNEQYF. CDR3 bases: TGTGCCAGCAGTTTAACTCCGACAGGGGGCAACGAGCAGTACTTC.

The chain employs TRBV6-1 and TRBJ2-7; 13 bases map to TRBD2. V shed 7 bases and J 4 bases; nucleotides not matched to a gene: 7. CDR3 size: 15 residues. In germline, CDR1 is MNHNS, CDR2 SASEGT. Here the CDR3 DNA reads TGTGCCAGCACCCGAACTAGCGGGGGGGCTTACGAGCAGTACTTC. Translation gives CASTRTSGGAYEQYF.

This clone was counted a single time. V and J are TRBV4-3 and TRBJ2-7, with D possibly matching TRBD2 (5 bases). Germline CDR1 is LGHNA and CDR2 is YSLEER. Trimming took off 1 base at V and 6 bases at J, with 13 bases between the two ends. The CDR3 runs 14 residues. The CDR3 loop reads CASSQAGILAEQYF. The DNA for the CDR3 is TGCGCCAGCAGCCAAGCCGGGATACTTGCCGAGCAGTACTTC.

Comment on this clone: Germline is not matched at one junction end, which may reflect a read error. This chain connects TRBV15 to TRBJ1-4; no firm D call. The CDR3 runs 13 residues. The V gene's germline CDR1 is LNHNV and CDR2 YYDKDF (reference sequence). CDR3 sequence: CATSREGSFGPNF. DNA for the CDR3: TGTGCCACCAGCAGAGAAGGCTCTTTCGGCCCAAATTTT.

The chain carries TRBV6-6 and TRBJ2-4, with a weak D call TRBD1 (5 bases). Per germline, CDR1 MNHNY and CDR2 SVGAGI (reference sequence). The V and J ends lost 2 bases and 11 bases respectively, with 13 bases between them. CDR3 length: 13 amino acids. The DNA for the CDR3 is TGTGCCAGCAGTTACGGGGCCGACGGAGTTCAGTACTTC. The encoded protein is CASSYGADGVQYF.

The J gene is TRBJ2-1, the V gene TRBV6-5; D perhaps matches TRBD2 (6 bases). Germline V lookup: CDR1 MNHEY, CDR2 SVGAGI. V dropped 2 bases and J dropped 9 bases, with 17 bases sitting between them. The CDR3 contains 15 residues. CDR3 in amino acids: CASSYKGLGWREQFF. In DNA form, the CDR3 reads TGTGCCAGCAGTTACAAGGGACTGGGGTGGCGTGAGCAGTTCTTC.

The chain employs TRBV5-1 and TRBJ2-7; D is possibly TRBD1 or TRBD2 (5 bases each). V lost 0 bases to trimming and J lost 6 bases, with 25 bases between them. CDR3 length: 18 residues. CDR1 is SGHRS, CDR2 YFSETQ, per germline. CDR3 coding DNA: TGCGCCAGCAGCTTGGTCGCGTTTGGGGGTGGTTCCTACGGCGAGCAGTACTTC. As protein: CASSLVAFGGGSYGEQYF.

The V and J genes are TRBV6-5 and TRBJ1-5; maybe TRBD1 (5 bases). With 6 bases removed from V and 4 bases from J, the gap between germline ends came to 16 bases. The CDR3 has 15 residues. Germline V gives CDR1 MNHEY, CDR2 SVGAGI. This CDR3 reads CASSQTWGGNQPQHF. In nucleotides, the CDR3 is TGTGCCAGCAGCCAAACGTGGGGGGGAAATCAGCCCCAGCATTTT.